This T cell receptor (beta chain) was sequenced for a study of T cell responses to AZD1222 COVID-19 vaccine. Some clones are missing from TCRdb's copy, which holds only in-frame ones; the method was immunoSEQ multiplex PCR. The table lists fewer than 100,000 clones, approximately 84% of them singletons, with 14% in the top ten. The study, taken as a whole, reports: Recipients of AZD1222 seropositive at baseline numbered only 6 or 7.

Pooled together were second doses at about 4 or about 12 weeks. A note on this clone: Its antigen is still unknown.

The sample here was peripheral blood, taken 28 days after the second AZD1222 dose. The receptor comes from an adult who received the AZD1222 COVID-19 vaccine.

CDR3 bases: TGTGCCAGCAGAACGGGGGATAACTATGGCTACACCTTC. This encodes CASRTGDNYGYTF. V and J are TRBV6-5 and TRBJ1-2; D is perhaps TRBD1 (5 bases). The CDR3 is 13 residues long. Germline CDR1 reads MNHEY; CDR2 reads SVGAGI. Trimming took 6 bases from V and 1 from J, leaving 9 bases between them.